Below are 16 T cell receptor beta chains sequenced from a single sample in a study of beta chain features in type 1 diabetes. What was sequenced were expressed TCRB transcripts, since all of the isolated RNA had been reverse transcribed. Measured with immunoSEQ multiplex PCR; TCRdb has only the in-frame clones, and not every one. The sample has 140,000 or so clones; 8.5% to 12% are singletons. Sequenced input: naive CD4+ T cells from blood. The receptors were gathered from a man aged 18 to 30 in good health.

This clone has just a few counts. The chain carries TRBV4-1 and TRBJ2-5, with 9 bases aligning to TRBD1. The CDR3 runs 16 residues. The germline V gene encodes CDR1 MGHRA and CDR2 YSYEKL. V was clipped by 5 bases and J by 4 bases; unmatched bases: 11. CDR3 DNA: TGCGCCAGCAGCAACCGGGGACAGGGAGGGCGAGAGACCCAGTACTTC. This sequence encodes CASSNRGQGGRETQYF.

The J gene is TRBJ2-5, the V gene TRBV6-6, with 7 bases that match TRBD2. Trimming cost V 2 bases and J 5 bases; bases outside gene matches: 5. The CDR3 has 14 residues. Per germline, CDR1 MNHNY and CDR2 SVGAGI (reference sequence). The CDR3 nucleotides read TGTGCCAGCAGTTACCCGGGGCGGGAGGAGACCCAGTACTTC. Protein product: CASSYPGREETQYF.

This clone was detected many times. The chain couples TRBV4-1 to TRBJ2-6; D remains unclear. Germline V gene lookup returns CDR1 MGHRA and CDR2 YSYEKL. This CDR3 region has 15 residues. The V gene lost 1 base and the J gene lost 0 bases, with 4 bases spanning the gap. The CDR3 protein is CASSQASSGANVLTF. CDR3 DNA sequence: TGCGCCAGCAGCCAAGCGAGCTCTGGGGCCAACGTCCTGACTTTC.

This clone was observed a handful of times. The chain couples TRBV6-5 to TRBJ2-5; a weak D match, TRBD1 (6 bases). CDR3 length equals 15 residues. Germline loops: CDR1 MNHEY, CDR2 SVGAGI. Between the trimmed V and J ends, which lost 6 bases and 0 bases, there was a span of 14 bases. The CDR3 nucleotides read TGTGCCAGCAGGACAGTCGGACAGAACCAAGAGACCCAGTACTTC. It specifies CASRTVGQNQETQYF.

This chain connects TRBV28 to TRBJ1-3; 7 bases line up with TRBD1. The CDR3 is 14 residues long. The germline CDR1 and CDR2 sequences are MDHEN and SYDVKM. The trim removed 2 bases at V and 8 bases at J, leaving 6 bases unmatched. DNA of the CDR3: TGTGCCAGCAGTTTACACAGGGGAAGGGACACCATATATTTT. It specifies CASSLHRGRDTIYF.

This clone was detected a few times. This chain joins TRBV11-2 and TRBJ2-1; 7 bases agree with TRBD1. Trimming cost V 5 bases and J 6 bases; bases outside gene matches: 10. CDR1 SGHAT and CDR2 FQNNGV come from the germline V gene. There are 15 residues in the CDR3. DNA for the CDR3: TGTGCCAGCAGCCGGGTACAGGGGAATGGCAATGAGCAGTTCTTC. Translated, it gives CASSRVQGNGNEQFF.

The CDR3: CASSQDWQGRSPLHF. For the CDR3, the DNA is TGTGCCAGCAGCCAAGATTGGCAGGGTCGTTCACCCCTCCACTTT. The rearrangement joins TRBV4-2 to TRBJ1-6, with a tentative D call TRBD1 (5 bases). Trimming took off 0 bases at V and 9 bases at J, with 12 bases between the two ends. The length of the CDR3 is 15 residues. Germline V gene lookup returns CDR1 LGHNA and CDR2 YNFKEQ.

This clone was seen only a few times. The chain is built from TRBV28 and TRBJ2-5; D perhaps matches TRBD2 (7 bases). Germline CDR1 is MDHEN and CDR2 is SYDVKM. The CDR3 consists of 13 residues. V was shortened by 6 bases and J by 4 bases, with 12 bases between the two germline ends. The CDR3 region is CASRGGARETQYF. In DNA, the CDR3 is TGTGCCAGCAGGGGGGGGGCGAGAGAGACCCAGTACTTC.

With respect to this clone: This specimen includes other DNA sequences encoding the same CDR3. The V and J genes are TRBV4-3 and TRBJ1-4, with 8 nucleotides matching TRBD1. Trimming at V came to 1 base and at J to 8 bases, leaving 0 bases not matched to a gene. CDR3 size: 13 residues. The germline CDR1 and CDR2 sequences are LGHNA and YSLEER. The CDR3 nucleotides read TGCGCCAGCAGCCAAGGGACAGGGGAAAAACTGTTTTTT. It yields the protein CASSQGTGEKLFF.

This clone has a handful of counts. The chain joins TRBV6-6 to TRBJ1-3; D is unresolved. The CDR3 is 15 amino acids. The V and J ends lost 7 bases and 4 bases respectively, with 17 bases between them. CDR1 and CDR2 (germline): MNHNY, SVGAGI (reference sequence). The CDR3 region is CASTHSGRTGNTIYF. CDR3 bases: TGTGCCAGCACTCACAGTGGTAGAACGGGAAACACCATATATTTT.

This clone appeared a single time. This chain uses TRBV7-9 with TRBJ2-3, with a possible D match to TRBD1 (6 bases). CDR3 size: 13 residues. Germline CDR1 is SEHNR and CDR2 is FQNEAQ (reference sequence). The V end was cut by 6 bases, the J end by 4 bases, with 11 bases between. The CDR3 protein is CASRRTEADTQYF. The CDR3 DNA sequence: TGTGCCAGCAGGCGGACAGAGGCAGATACGCAGTATTTT.

The V gene is TRBV6-1, the J gene TRBJ2-5; 8 nucleotides align to TRBD2. There are 15 residues in the CDR3. The trim removed 7 bases at V and 1 base at J, leaving 8 bases unmatched. Per the germline V gene, CDR1 is MNHNS and CDR2 is SASEGT. The CDR3 spells CASNRASGGQETQYF. The CDR3 nucleotides are TGTGCCAGCAATCGGGCAAGCGGGGGCCAAGAGACCCAGTACTTC.

In this sample, this clone turned up a few times. The V gene is TRBV6-5, the J gene TRBJ2-2; perhaps TRBD1 as D (5 bases). The CDR3 has 14 residues. CDR1 and CDR2 from the germline V gene are MNHEY and SVGAGI. The V gene lost 6 bases and the J gene lost 1 base, with 9 bases spanning the gap. The CDR3 nucleotides read TGTGCCAGCAGCCCTGACAGGAACACCGGGGAGCTGTTTTTT. Its protein is CASSPDRNTGELFF.

The V and J genes are TRBV5-8 and TRBJ2-1, with D maybe TRBD1 (5 bases). The CDR3 has 13 amino acids. V lost 4 bases, J lost 4 bases, and 9 bases lay in between. From germline, CDR1 is SGHTS and CDR2 YDEGEE. The CDR3 sequence is CASSRRQYNEQFF. CDR3 nucleotides: TGTGCCAGCAGCCGGAGACAGTACAATGAGCAGTTCTTC.

The chain is built from TRBV5-4 and TRBJ1-2; TRBD1 matches at 8 bases. This CDR3 region has 14 residues. The trim removed 4 bases at V and 3 bases at J, leaving 5 bases unmatched. From germline, CDR1 is SGHNT and CDR2 YYREEE (reference sequence). As DNA, the CDR3 is TGTGCCAGCAGCACCCCACAGGGGGACTATGGCTACACCTTC. Protein product: CASSTPQGDYGYTF.

This clone was seen a handful of times. The chain is built from TRBV5-1 and TRBJ2-1, with 8 bases fitting TRBD1. Per the germline V gene, CDR1 is SGHRS and CDR2 is YFSETQ. V shed 1 base and J 8 bases; nucleotides not matched to a gene: 5. CDR3 length equals 14 residues. CDR3 loop: CASSLQGAEYEQFF. CDR3 nucleotide sequence: TGCGCCAGCAGCTTGCAGGGGGCAGAGTATGAGCAGTTCTTC.